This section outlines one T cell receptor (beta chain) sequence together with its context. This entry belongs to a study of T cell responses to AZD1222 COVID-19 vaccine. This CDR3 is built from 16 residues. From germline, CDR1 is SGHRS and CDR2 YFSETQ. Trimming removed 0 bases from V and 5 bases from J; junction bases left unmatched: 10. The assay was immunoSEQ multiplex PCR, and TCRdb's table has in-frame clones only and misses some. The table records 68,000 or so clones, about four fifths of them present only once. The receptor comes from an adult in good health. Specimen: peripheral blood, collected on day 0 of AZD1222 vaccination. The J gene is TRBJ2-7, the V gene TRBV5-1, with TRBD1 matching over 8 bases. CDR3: CASSLALGQGNNEQYF. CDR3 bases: TGCGCCAGCAGCTTGGCCCTAGGACAGGGCAACAACGAGCAGTACTTC.